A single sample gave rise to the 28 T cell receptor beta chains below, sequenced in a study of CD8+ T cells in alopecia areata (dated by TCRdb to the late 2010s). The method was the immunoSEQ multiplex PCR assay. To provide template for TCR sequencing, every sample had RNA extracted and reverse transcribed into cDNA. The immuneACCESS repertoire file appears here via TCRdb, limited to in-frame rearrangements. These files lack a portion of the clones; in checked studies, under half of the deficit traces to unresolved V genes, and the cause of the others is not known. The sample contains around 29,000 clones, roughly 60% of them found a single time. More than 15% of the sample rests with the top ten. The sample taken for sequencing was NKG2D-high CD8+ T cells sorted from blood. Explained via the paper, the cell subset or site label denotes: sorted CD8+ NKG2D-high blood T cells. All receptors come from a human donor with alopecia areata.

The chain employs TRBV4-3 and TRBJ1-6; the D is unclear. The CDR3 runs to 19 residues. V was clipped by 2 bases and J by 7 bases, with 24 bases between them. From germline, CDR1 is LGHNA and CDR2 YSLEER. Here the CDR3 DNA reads TGCGCCAGCAGCCAAAACATATTTTCCCTGTTCTCTCCAAATTCACCCCTCCACTTT. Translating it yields CASSQNIFSLFSPNSPLHF.

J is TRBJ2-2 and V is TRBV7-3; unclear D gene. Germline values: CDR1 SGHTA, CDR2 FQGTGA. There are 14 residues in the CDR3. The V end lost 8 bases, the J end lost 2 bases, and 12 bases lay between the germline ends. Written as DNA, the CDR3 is TGTGCCAGCTGTGACCACCCCAACACCGGGGAGCTGTTTTTT. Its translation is CASCDHPNTGELFF.

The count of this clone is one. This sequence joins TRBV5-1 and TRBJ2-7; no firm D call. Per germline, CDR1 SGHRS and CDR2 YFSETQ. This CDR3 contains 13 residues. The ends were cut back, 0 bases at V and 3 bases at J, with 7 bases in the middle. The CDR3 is CASSLAPSYEQYF. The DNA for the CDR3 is TGCGCCAGCAGCTTGGCCCCTAGCTACGAGCAGTACTTC.

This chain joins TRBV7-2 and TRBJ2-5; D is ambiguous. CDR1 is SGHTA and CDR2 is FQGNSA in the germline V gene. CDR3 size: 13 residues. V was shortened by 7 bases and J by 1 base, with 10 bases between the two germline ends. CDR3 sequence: CASTDILQETQYF. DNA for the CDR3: TGTGCCAGCACCGACATCCTCCAAGAGACCCAGTACTTC.

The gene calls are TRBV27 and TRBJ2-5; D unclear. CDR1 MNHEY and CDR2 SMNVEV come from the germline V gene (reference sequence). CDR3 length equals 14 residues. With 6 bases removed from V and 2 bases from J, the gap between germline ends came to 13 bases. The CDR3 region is CASSPLGVQETQYF. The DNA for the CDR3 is TGTGCCAGCAGCCCACTCGGCGTGCAAGAGACCCAGTACTTC.

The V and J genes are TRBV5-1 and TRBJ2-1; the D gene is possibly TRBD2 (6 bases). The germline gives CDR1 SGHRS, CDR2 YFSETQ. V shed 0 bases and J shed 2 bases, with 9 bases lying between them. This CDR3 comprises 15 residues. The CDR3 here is CASSLEASAYNEQFF. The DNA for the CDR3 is TGCGCCAGCAGCTTGGAGGCTAGCGCCTACAATGAGCAGTTCTTC.

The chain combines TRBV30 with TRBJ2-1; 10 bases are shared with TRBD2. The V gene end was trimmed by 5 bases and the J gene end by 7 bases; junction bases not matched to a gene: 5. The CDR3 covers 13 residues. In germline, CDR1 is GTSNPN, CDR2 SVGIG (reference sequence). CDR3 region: CAWSRGLANEQFF. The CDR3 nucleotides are TGTGCCTGGTCGCGGGGACTAGCGAATGAGCAGTTCTTC.

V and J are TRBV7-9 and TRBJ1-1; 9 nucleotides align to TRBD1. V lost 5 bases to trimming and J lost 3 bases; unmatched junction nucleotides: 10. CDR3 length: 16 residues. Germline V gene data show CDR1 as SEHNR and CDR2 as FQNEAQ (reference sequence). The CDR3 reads CASSPRDRAYDTEAFF. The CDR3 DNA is TGTGCCAGCAGCCCGCGGGACAGGGCTTATGACACTGAAGCTTTCTTT. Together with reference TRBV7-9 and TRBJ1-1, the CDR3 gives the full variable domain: DTGVSQNPRHKITKRGQNVTFRCDPISEHNRLYWYRQTLGQGPEFLTYFQNEAQLEKSRLLSDRFSAERPKGSFSTLEIQRTEQGDSAMYLCASSPRDRAYDTEAFFGQGTRLTVV.

The CDR3 here is CASSLDTSRGDFF. The CDR3 DNA sequence: TGTGCCAGCAGCTTAGATACTAGTCGAGGAGATTTCTTC. The genes are TRBV7-9 and TRBJ2-1; D possibly corresponds to TRBD2 (5 bases). Germline assignment: CDR1 SEHNR and CDR2 FQNEAQ (reference sequence). This CDR3 region has 13 residues. The V end lost 1 base, the J end lost 16 bases, and 17 bases lay between the germline ends. Together with reference TRBV7-9 and TRBJ2-1, the CDR3 gives the full variable domain: DTGVSQNPRHKITKRGQNVTFRCDPISEHNRLYWYRQTLGQGPEFLTYFQNEAQLEKSRLLSDRFSAERPKGSFSTLEIQRTEQGDSAMYLCASSLDTSRGDFFGPGTRLTVL.

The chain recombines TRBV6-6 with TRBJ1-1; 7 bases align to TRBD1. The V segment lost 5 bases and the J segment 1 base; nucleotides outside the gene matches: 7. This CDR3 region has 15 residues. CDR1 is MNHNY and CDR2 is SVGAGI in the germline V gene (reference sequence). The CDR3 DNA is TGTGCCAGCAGTGCCGACAGGGAGTGGAACACTGAAGCTTTCTTT. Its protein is CASSADREWNTEAFF.

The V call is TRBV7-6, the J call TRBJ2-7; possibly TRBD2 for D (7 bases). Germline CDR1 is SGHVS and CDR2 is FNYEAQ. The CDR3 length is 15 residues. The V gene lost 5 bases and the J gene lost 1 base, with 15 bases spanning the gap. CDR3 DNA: TGTGCCAGCAGCCCCTCGGGGGGCGGGTCCTACGAGCAGTACTTC. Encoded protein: CASSPSGGGSYEQYF.

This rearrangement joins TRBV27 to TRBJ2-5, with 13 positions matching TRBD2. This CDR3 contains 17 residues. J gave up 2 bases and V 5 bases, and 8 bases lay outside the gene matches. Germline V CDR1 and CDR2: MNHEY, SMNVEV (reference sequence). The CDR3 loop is CASSPLTSGGPQETQYF. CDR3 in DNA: TGTGCCAGCAGTCCGCTGACTAGCGGGGGGCCACAAGAGACCCAGTACTTC.

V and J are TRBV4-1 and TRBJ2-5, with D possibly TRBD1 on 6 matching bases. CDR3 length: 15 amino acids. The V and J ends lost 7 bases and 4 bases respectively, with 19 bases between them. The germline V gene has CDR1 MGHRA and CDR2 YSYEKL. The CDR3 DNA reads TGCGCCAGCACCCGGGACAACCAAATCCGAGAGACCCAGTACTTC. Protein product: CASTRDNQIRETQYF.

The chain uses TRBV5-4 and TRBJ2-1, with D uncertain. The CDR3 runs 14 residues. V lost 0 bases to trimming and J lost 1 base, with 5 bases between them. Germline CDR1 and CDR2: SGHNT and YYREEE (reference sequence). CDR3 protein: CASSLDRSYNEQFF. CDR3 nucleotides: TGTGCCAGCAGCTTGGACAGATCCTACAATGAGCAGTTCTTC.

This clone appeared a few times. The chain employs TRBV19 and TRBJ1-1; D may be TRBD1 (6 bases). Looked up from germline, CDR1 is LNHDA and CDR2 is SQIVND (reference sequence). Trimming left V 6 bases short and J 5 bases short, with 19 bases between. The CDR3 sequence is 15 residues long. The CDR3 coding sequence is TGTGCCAGTAGCCGGGGTACTTCCAGGGGAACTGAAGCTTTCTTT. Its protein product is CASSRGTSRGTEAFF.

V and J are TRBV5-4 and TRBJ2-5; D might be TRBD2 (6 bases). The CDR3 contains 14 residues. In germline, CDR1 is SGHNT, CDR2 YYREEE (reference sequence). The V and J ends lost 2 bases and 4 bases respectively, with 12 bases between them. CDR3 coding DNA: TGTGCCAGCAGCTTATACGGGAGAAGAGAGACCCAGTACTTC. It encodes CASSLYGRRETQYF.

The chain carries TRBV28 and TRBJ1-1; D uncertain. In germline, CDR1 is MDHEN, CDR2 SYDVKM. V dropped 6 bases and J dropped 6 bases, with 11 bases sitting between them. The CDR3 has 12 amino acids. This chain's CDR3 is CASSRGGPEAFF. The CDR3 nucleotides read TGTGCCAGCAGCCGAGGCGGCCCTGAAGCTTTCTTT.

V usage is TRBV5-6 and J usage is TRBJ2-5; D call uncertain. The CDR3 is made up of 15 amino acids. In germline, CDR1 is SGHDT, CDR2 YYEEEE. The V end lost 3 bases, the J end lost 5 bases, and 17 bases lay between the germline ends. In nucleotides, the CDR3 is TGTGCCAGCAGCTCGGTTTCGGGTGTAGGCGAGACCCAGTACTTC. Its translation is CASSSVSGVGETQYF.

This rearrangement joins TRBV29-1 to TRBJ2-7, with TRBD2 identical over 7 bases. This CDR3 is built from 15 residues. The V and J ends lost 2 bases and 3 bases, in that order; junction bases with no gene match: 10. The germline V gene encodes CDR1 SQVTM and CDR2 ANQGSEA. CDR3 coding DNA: TGCAGCGTTGAATTGCGGGAGTTCGAGGGCTACGAGCAGTACTTC. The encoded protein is CSVELREFEGYEQYF.

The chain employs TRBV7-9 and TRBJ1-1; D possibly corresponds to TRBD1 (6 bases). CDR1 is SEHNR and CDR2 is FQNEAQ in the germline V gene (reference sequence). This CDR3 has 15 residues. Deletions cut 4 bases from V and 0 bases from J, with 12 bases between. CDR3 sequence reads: CASSSPDRMNTEAFF. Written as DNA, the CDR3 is TGTGCCAGCAGCTCCCCAGACAGGATGAACACTGAAGCTTTCTTT.

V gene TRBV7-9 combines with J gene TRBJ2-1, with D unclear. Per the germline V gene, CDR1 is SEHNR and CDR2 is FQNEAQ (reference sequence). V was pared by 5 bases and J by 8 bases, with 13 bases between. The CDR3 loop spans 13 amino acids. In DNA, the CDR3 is TGTGCCAGCAGCGATTCTAGAAACTATGAGCAGTTCTTC. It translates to CASSDSRNYEQFF.

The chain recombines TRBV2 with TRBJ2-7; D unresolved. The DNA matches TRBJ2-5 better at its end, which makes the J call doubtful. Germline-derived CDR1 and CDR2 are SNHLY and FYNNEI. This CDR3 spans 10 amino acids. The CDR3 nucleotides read TGTGCCAGCACGGCGGAGACCCAGTACTTC. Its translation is CASTAETQYF.

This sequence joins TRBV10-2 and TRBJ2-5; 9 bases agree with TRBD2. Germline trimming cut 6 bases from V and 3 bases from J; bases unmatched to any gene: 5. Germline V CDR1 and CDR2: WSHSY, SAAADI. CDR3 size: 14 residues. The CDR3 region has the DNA TGCGCCAGCAGGAGGCCTAGCGGGAAAGAGACCCAGTACTTC. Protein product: CASRRPSGKETQYF.

CDR3 sequence: CASSEAAQSYEQYF. The DNA of the CDR3 is TGTGCCAGCAGTGAAGCCGCACAAAGCTACGAGCAGTACTTC. The V and J genes are TRBV6-1 and TRBJ2-7; the D is unclear. V lost 0 bases and J lost 3, with 9 bases in between. CDR1 and CDR2 (germline): MNHNS, SASEGT. This CDR3 region has 14 residues.

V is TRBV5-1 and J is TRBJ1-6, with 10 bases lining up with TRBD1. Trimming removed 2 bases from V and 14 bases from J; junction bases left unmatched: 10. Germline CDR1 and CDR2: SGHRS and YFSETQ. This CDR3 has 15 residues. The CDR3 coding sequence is TGCGCCAGCAGCTTTACCGGGACAGGGGACGGGTCCCTCCACTTT. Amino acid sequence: CASSFTGTGDGSLHF.

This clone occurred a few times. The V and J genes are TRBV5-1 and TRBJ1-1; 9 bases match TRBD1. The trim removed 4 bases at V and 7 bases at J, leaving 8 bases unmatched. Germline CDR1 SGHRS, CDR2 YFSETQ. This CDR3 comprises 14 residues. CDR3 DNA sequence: TGCGCCAGCAGCCTCGGCTGGGGACAGGGTGAAGCTTTCTTT. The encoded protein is CASSLGWGQGEAFF.

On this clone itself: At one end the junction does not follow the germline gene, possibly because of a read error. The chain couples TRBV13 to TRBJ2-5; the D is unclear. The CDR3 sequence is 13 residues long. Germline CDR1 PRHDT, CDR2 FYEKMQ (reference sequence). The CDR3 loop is CASSFRNQETQYF. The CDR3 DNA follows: TGTGCCAGCAGCTTCCGAAACCAGGAGACCCAGTACTTC.

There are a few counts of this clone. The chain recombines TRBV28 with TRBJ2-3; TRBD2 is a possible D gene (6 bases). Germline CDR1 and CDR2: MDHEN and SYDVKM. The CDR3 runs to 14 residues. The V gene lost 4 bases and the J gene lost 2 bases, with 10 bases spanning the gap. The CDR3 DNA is TGTGCCAGCAGTTCCCGGACTATCACAGATACGCAGTATTTT. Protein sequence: CASSSRTITDTQYF.